This T cell receptor beta chain was recorded in a study of identical twins. TCRdb passed the 5' RACE reads through MiXCR, listing each CDR3 protein once. The sample includes a few hundred thousand distinct CDR3 sequences, 9.5% to 10% of them seen just once. In germline, CDR1 is SGHTA, CDR2 FQGNSA. The CDR3 runs to 13 residues. Every donor was a healthy Caucasian. Concerning this clonotype: It is likely a read error: a sequence one base away is far more abundant.

These data also featured in a second study, about yellow fever vaccine responses in identical twins.

The chain carries TRBV7-2 and TRBJ2-1; no clear D. The sequencing input was PBMCs. The TCR comes from a woman younger than 30 in good health. This chain's CDR3 is CVSSRDSYNEQFF. The CDR3 DNA reads as TGTGTCAGCAGCCGTGACTCCTACAATGAGCAGTTCTTC.